A selection of T cell receptor beta chains follows, all from one sample in a study of blood T cells in healthy people across ages. TCRdb ran MiXCR on the 5' RACE reads and lists one entry per CDR3 protein. This table holds around 750,000 distinct CDR3 sequences, 53% found once. Specimen: blood. The source is a man aged 80 or over in good health. CDR3s include the opening cysteine and the closing phenylalanine or tryptophan. Fields, in order: clone size, V gene, D gene, J gene, CDR3 protein, CDR3 DNA. A D gene is named only where the DNA matches it firmly. Only part of the rows carry a size: once, few, many, or a class if the clone is expanded.

size: NA; V: TRBV5-1; D: NA; J: TRBJ1-6; CDR3: CASSSVDGNSPLHF; DNA: TGCGCCAGCAGCTCGGTGGACGGGAATTCACCCCTCCACTTT
size: NA; V: TRBV29-1; D: NA; J: TRBJ2-5; CDR3: CSARRAAPKGQYF; DNA: TGCAGCGCGCGTAGGGCGGCACCCAAAGGCCAGTACTTC
size: NA; V: TRBV7-2; D: NA; J: TRBJ2-2; CDR3: CASSLRGMVGELFF; DNA: TGTGCCAGCAGCTTAAGGGGGATGGTCGGGGAGCTGTTTTTT
size: NA; V: TRBV6-1; D: NA; J: TRBJ2-1; CDR3: CASSEKTRGSYNEQFF; DNA: TGTGCCAGCAGTGAAAAAACTAGAGGCTCCTACAATGAGCAGTTCTTC
size: NA; V: TRBV9; D: NA; J: TRBJ2-6; CDR3: CASSLGTMRRSGANVLTF; DNA: TGTGCCAGCAGCCTCGGGACAATGCGGCGCTCTGGGGCCAACGTCCTGACTTTC
size: few; V: TRBV6-1; D: TRBD2; J: TRBJ2-4; CDR3: CASRPSGTSASGGSKNIQYF; DNA: TGTGCCAGCAGGCCATCCGGGACTAGCGCCAGCGGAGGATCCAAAAACATTCAGTACTTC
size: NA; V: TRBV29-1; D: NA; J: TRBJ1-2; CDR3: CNVDSLKLLGGYGYTF; DNA: TGCAACGTTGACTCGTTGAAGTTATTGGGTGGCTATGGCTACACCTTC
size: NA; V: TRBV7-3; D: TRBD1; J: TRBJ1-2; CDR3: CASSQDRGTGYTF; DNA: TGTGCCAGCAGCCAAGACAGGGGCACTGGCTACACCTTC
size: NA; V: TRBV29-1; D: NA; J: TRBJ2-3; CDR3: CSRGDGDTQYF; DNA: TGCAGCCGAGGGGACGGGGATACGCAGTATTTT
size: NA; V: TRBV7-2; D: NA; J: TRBJ2-7; CDR3: CASRPRGWGSYEQYF; DNA: TGTGCCAGCAGGCCTCGTGGTTGGGGTTCCTACGAGCAGTACTTC
size: NA; V: TRBV20-1; D: NA; J: TRBJ1-1; CDR3: CSARTTEAFF; DNA: TGCAGTGCTAGAACGACTGAAGCTTTCTTT
size: NA; V: TRBV20-1; D: TRBD1; J: TRBJ1-2; CDR3: CRPGQGNYGYTF; DNA: TGCCGCCCGGGACAGGGGAACTATGGCTACACCTTC
size: few; V: TRBV29-1; D: NA; J: TRBJ2-7; CDR3: CSVPDRAGTEQYF; DNA: TGCAGCGTACCTGACCGGGCGGGAACCGAGCAGTACTTC
size: NA; V: TRBV20-1; D: NA; J: TRBJ2-7; CDR3: CSARALSWGPYEQYF; DNA: TGCAGTGCTAGGGCCCTTTCGTGGGGCCCCTACGAGCAGTACTTC
size: NA; V: TRBV4-1; D: NA; J: TRBJ2-7; CDR3: CASSQEISTATYEQYF; DNA: TGCGCCAGCAGCCAAGAAATTTCCACAGCCACCTACGAGCAGTACTTC
size: few; V: TRBV6-5; D: TRBD1; J: TRBJ2-7; CDR3: CASRAWTGGTYEQYF; DNA: TGTGCCAGCAGGGCCTGGACAGGGGGTACCTACGAGCAGTACTTC
size: NA; V: TRBV3-1; D: NA; J: TRBJ1-2; CDR3: CASRGGFNYGYTF; DNA: TGTGCCAGCAGAGGGGGGTTTAACTATGGCTACACCTTC
size: NA; V: TRBV29-1; D: NA; J: TRBJ2-7; CDR3: CSVDFGLGGEQYF; DNA: TGCAGCGTCGATTTCGGGCTCGGAGGCGAGCAGTACTTC
size: once; V: TRBV9; D: NA; J: TRBJ2-7; CDR3: CASTGAWDSSYEQYF; DNA: TGTGCCAGCACTGGGGCTTGGGACTCCTCCTACGAGCAGTACTTC
size: few; V: TRBV6-1; D: NA; J: TRBJ2-3; CDR3: CASSESGVADRYAYF; DNA: TGTGCCAGCAGTGAAAGTGGAGTTGCGGACAGATACGCGTATTTT
size: few; V: TRBV28; D: NA; J: TRBJ1-1; CDR3: CASSSPSEAFF; DNA: TGTGCCAGCAGTTCCCCGTCCGAAGCTTTCTTT
size: NA; V: TRBV20-1; D: TRBD2; J: TRBJ2-2; CDR3: CSARDLAGGNTGELFF; DNA: TGCAGTGCTAGAGATCTTGCGGGAGGGAACACCGGGGAGCTGTTTTTT
size: NA; V: TRBV27; D: NA; J: TRBJ2-7; CDR3: CASSSLREQYF; DNA: TGTGCCAGCAGTTCGTTGAGAGAGCAGTACTTC
size: NA; V: TRBV6-5; D: NA; J: TRBJ1-6; CDR3: CASSYLVVPSSYNSPLHF; DNA: TGTGCCAGCAGTTACCTCGTGGTTCCGAGCTCCTATAATTCACCCCTCCACTTT
size: NA; V: TRBV7-9; D: TRBD2; J: TRBJ2-7; CDR3: CASSPPRAGGYNEQYF; DNA: TGTGCCAGCAGCCCCCCCCGGGCGGGGGGATACAATGAGCAGTACTTC
size: NA; V: TRBV15; D: TRBD1; J: TRBJ1-5; CDR3: CATSRERGTGTGNQPQHF; DNA: TGTGCCACCAGCAGAGAAAGAGGGACAGGGACGGGCAATCAGCCCCAGCATTTT
size: NA; V: TRBV20-1; D: TRBD2; J: TRBJ2-5; CDR3: CSARGTHLGGEQYF; DNA: TGCAGTGCTAGAGGGACTCACCTGGGAGGGGAGCAGTACTTC
size: once; V: TRBV11-1; D: TRBD2; J: TRBJ2-1; CDR3: CASSDRGGLPDEQFF; DNA: TGTGCCAGCAGCGACCGTGGGGGACTACCGGATGAGCAGTTCTTC
size: few; V: TRBV20-1; D: TRBD2; J: TRBJ2-3; CDR3: CSASPASGSPTDTQYF; DNA: TGCAGTGCTAGCCCGGCCAGCGGGAGTCCCACAGATACGCAGTATTTT
size: once; V: TRBV10-3; D: NA; J: TRBJ2-7; CDR3: CAISQGALNYSSYEQYF; DNA: TGTGCCATCTCTCAAGGGGCCCTTAACTATAGCTCCTACGAGCAGTACTTC
size: few; V: TRBV7-2; D: TRBD1; J: TRBJ2-7; CDR3: CASSLMVQGLGSSYEQYF; DNA: TGTGCCAGCAGCTTAATGGTACAGGGGTTGGGGAGCTCCTACGAGCAGTACTTC
size: few; V: TRBV3-1; D: NA; J: TRBJ1-1; CDR3: CASSQVYSAEAFF; DNA: TGTGCCAGCAGCCAAGTCTACAGTGCTGAAGCTTTCTTT
size: NA; V: TRBV20-1; D: NA; J: TRBJ2-5; CDR3: CSARVNPGLQETQYF; DNA: TGCAGTGCTAGAGTCAACCCAGGGCTCCAAGAGACCCAGTACTTC
size: NA; V: TRBV7-9; D: NA; J: TRBJ2-1; CDR3: CASSDTGFYYNEQFF; DNA: TGTGCCAGCAGCGACACAGGGTTTTACTACAATGAGCAGTTCTTC
size: few; V: TRBV29-1; D: TRBD1; J: TRBJ2-4; CDR3: CSVRQGGGIQYF; DNA: TGCAGCGTCCGACAGGGGGGTGGCATTCAGTACTTC
size: NA; V: TRBV3-1; D: NA; J: TRBJ1-2; CDR3: CASRTRPTNYGYTF; DNA: TGTGCCAGCAGGACCAGGCCCACTAACTATGGCTACACCTTC
size: NA; V: TRBV5-6; D: NA; J: TRBJ1-4; CDR3: CASSLMVSGKLFF; DNA: TGTGCCAGCAGCTTGATGGTCTCCGGGAAACTGTTTTTT
size: NA; V: TRBV20-1; D: NA; J: TRBJ2-6; CDR3: CSARDFDSGANVLTF; DNA: TGCAGTGCTAGAGATTTTGACTCTGGGGCCAACGTCCTGACTTTC
size: once; V: TRBV9; D: NA; J: TRBJ2-7; CDR3: CASSVFEFGVEQYF; DNA: TGTGCCAGCAGCGTATTTGAGTTTGGGGTCGAGCAGTACTTC
size: NA; V: TRBV20-1; D: TRBD1; J: TRBJ1-3; CDR3: CSARNDRDGGNTIYF; DNA: TGCAGTGCTAGAAACGACAGGGATGGTGGAAACACCATATATTTT
size: NA; V: TRBV6-5; D: NA; J: TRBJ2-1; CDR3: CASTGGAYNEQFF; DNA: TGTGCCAGCACCGGGGGTGCCTACAATGAGCAGTTCTTC